This TCR beta chain was observed in a study of cytomegalovirus exposure and HLA in healthy donors. CDR3 length: 13 amino acids. V lost 5 bases, J lost 11 bases, and 6 bases stayed unmatched. The germline V gene has CDR1 SGHTA and CDR2 FQGNSA. Use of 60 Vbeta and 13 Jbeta primers characterized the PCR. TCRdb's table, derived via immunoSEQ multiplex PCR, lists solely in-frame clones and lacks some. The repertoire holds about 190,000 clones, with less than 90% as singletons. Sequencing used PBMCs. The source is a man aged 45-60 years in good health and CMV-seronegative. The rearrangement uses TRBV7-2 and TRBJ1-1, with 12 bases fitting TRBD1. CDR3 DNA sequence: TGTGCCAGCAGCACGGGACAGGGGGCGATTGCTTTCTTT. Translating it yields CASSTGQGAIAFF.